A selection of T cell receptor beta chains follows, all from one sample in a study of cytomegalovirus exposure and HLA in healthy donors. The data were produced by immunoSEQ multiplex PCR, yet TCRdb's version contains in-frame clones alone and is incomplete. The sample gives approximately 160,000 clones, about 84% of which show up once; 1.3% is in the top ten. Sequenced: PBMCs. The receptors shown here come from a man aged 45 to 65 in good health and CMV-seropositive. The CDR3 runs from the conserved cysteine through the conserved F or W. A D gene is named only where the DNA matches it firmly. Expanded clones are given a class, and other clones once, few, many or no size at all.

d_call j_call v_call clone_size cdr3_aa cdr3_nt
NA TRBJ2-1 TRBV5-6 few CASSFWLAFRYNEQFF TGTGCCAGCAGCTTCTGGCTAGCGTTCCGCTACAATGAGCAGTTCTTC
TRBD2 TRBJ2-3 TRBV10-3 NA CAISETPLPSSGASTDTQYF TGTGCCATCAGTGAAACCCCCCTCCCCTCTAGCGGGGCTAGCACAGATACGCAGTATTTT
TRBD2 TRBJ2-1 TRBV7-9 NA CASSRAGGPNEQFF TGTGCCAGCAGCAGAGCGGGAGGGCCGAATGAGCAGTTCTTC
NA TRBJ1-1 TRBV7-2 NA CASSLASGAEAFF TGTGCCAGCAGCTTAGCGTCAGGGGCTGAAGCTTTCTTT
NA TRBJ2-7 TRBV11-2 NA CASSLDGFAGDIQEQYF TGTGCCAGCAGCTTAGATGGGTTTGCAGGGGACATCCAGGAGCAGTACTTC
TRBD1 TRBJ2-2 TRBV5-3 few CASSQPDRDTGELFF TGTGCCAGCAGCCAGCCAGACAGGGACACCGGGGAGCTGTTTTTT
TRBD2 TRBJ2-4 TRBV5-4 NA CASSLGGSGGRDIQYF TGTGCCAGCAGCTTGGGGGGAAGCGGGGGTAGGGACATTCAGTACTTC
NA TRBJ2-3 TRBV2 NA CASRTGPNTDTQYF TGTGCCAGCAGAACAGGGCCCAACACAGATACGCAGTATTTT
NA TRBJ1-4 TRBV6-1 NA CASLSESTNEKLFF TGTGCCAGCCTTTCGGAGTCAACTAATGAAAAACTGTTTTTT
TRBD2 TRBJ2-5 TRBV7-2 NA CASSPGLAGGVGETQYF TGTGCCAGCAGCCCAGGACTAGCGGGGGGGGTAGGGGAGACCCAGTACTTC
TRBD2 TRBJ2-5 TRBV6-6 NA CASSPGSGLETQYF TGTGCCAGCAGTCCTGGTAGCGGGCTCGAGACCCAGTACTTC
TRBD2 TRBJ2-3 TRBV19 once CASSPWGWVSGGPTSTDTQYF TGTGCCAGTAGCCCATGGGGGTGGGTTAGCGGGGGGCCTACTAGCACAGATACGCAGTATTTT
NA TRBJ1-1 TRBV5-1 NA CASSLDGRGDTEAFF TGCGCCAGCAGCTTGGACGGGAGGGGTGACACTGAAGCTTTCTTT
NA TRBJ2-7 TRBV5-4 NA CASSLAPGSSYEQYF TGTGCCAGCAGCTTGGCGCCGGGAAGCTCCTACGAGCAGTACTTC
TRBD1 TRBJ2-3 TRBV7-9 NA CASSPRQGAGDTQYF TGTGCCAGCAGCCCCAGACAGGGGGCAGGAGATACGCAGTATTTT
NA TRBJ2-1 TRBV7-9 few CASSVPGGEQFF TGTGCCAGCAGCGTCCCAGGGGGGGAGCAGTTCTTC
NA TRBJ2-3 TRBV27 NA CASRGVLAYPTDTQYF TGTGCCAGCAGAGGCGTACTAGCTTACCCCACAGATACGCAGTATTTT
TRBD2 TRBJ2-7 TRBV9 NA CASGLTSGETEQYF TGTGCCAGCGGGTTGACTAGCGGGGAGACGGAGCAGTACTTC
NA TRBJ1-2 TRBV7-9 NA CASSFAGDGYTF TGTGCCAGCAGCTTCGCAGGGGATGGCTACACCTTC
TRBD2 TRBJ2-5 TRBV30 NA CAWSVRVLAGVQTQYF TGTGCCTGGAGTGTCAGAGTACTAGCGGGAGTTCAGACCCAGTACTTC
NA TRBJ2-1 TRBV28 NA CASSTTSAGGFWEQFF TGTGCCAGCAGCACGACCTCAGCGGGCGGATTCTGGGAGCAGTTCTTC
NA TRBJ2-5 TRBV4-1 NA CASSQAPHREETQYF TGCGCCAGCAGCCAAGCGCCCCACAGGGAAGAGACCCAGTACTTC
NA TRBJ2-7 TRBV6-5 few CASSKGYPTGEQYF TGTGCCAGCAGTAAGGGTTACCCTACGGGGGAGCAGTACTTC
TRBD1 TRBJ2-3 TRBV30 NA CAWSAGTGSTDTQYF TGTGCCTGGAGTGCAGGGACAGGTAGCACAGATACGCAGTATTTT
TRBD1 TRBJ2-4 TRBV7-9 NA CASSFPGGAYFF TGTGCCAGCAGCTTCCCAGGGGGCGCTTACTTTTTC
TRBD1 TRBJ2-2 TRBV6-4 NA CASRTTGAGGELFF TGTGCCAGCAGAACCACAGGGGCCGGCGGGGAGCTGTTTTTT
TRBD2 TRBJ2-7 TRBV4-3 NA CASSQAGTSSYEQYF TGCGCCAGCAGCCAGGCCGGGACTAGCTCTTACGAGCAGTACTTC
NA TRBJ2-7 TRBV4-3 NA CASSQETRWSYEQYF TGCGCCAGCAGCCAAGAGACTAGATGGTCCTACGAGCAGTACTTC
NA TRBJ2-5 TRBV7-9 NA CASSLDKGSIQTQYF TGTGCCAGCAGCTTAGACAAGGGGTCAATCCAGACCCAGTACTTC
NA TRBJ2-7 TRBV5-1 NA CASSLEDRTYEQYF TGCGCCAGCAGCTTAGAGGACAGAACCTACGAGCAGTACTTC
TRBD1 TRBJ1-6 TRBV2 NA CASSESGRGYSPLHF TGTGCCAGCAGTGAATCGGGCAGGGGGTACTCACCCCTCCACTTT
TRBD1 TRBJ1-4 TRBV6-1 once CASSVDRGGEKLFF TGTGCCAGCAGTGTAGACAGGGGAGGTGAAAAACTGTTTTTT
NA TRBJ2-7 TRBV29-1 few CSAADTFSEQYF TGCAGCGCGGCGGACACCTTCAGCGAGCAGTACTTC
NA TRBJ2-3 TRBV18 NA CASSPERYSSTDTQYF TGTGCCAGCTCACCAGAGCGGTACTCTAGCACAGATACGCAGTATTTT
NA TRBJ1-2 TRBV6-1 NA CASRETGSGGYTF TGTGCCAGCAGGGAAACAGGGTCCGGCGGCTACACCTTC
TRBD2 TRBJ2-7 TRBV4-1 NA CASSQEFRLAGDEQYF TGCGCCAGCAGCCAAGAATTTAGACTAGCGGGCGACGAGCAGTACTTC
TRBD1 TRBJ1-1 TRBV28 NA CASIGQANTEAFF TGTGCCAGCATCGGACAGGCGAACACTGAAGCTTTCTTT
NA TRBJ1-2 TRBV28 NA CASTLVGHGYTF TGTGCCAGCACTCTTGTGGGGCATGGCTACACCTTC
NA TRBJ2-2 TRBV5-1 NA CASSHGQLNTGELFF TGCGCCAGCAGCCACGGACAGTTAAACACCGGGGAGCTGTTTTTT